One sample yielded the 21 T cell receptor beta chains listed below, sequenced in a study of blood T cell repertoires in COVID-19 (TCRdb year 2020). The library relied on the immunoSEQ multiplex PCR assay. Here the immuneACCESS table is served through TCRdb, limited to in-frame sequences with V and J called. Missing clones are a known gap in these copies; in checked studies unresolved V genes cover under half, and the rest lacks a known reason. The sample data list around 180,000 clones, and about nine tenths of these were observed just once. The ten biggest clones cover 3.5% to 5% of the sample. The sample was peripheral blood. All receptors derive from a woman in her 30s with acute or convalescent COVID-19.

V is TRBV9 and J is TRBJ2-7; TRBD2 aligns across 8 bases. Trimming took 0 bases from V and 7 from J; bases not matched to a gene: 3. This CDR3 has 13 residues. The germline CDR1 and CDR2 sequences are SGDLS and YYNGEE. The CDR3 DNA is TGTGCCAGCAGCGTAGCGGGGGGGTGGGAGCAGTACTTC. As protein: CASSVAGGWEQYF.

The V call is TRBV15, the J call TRBJ2-7; TRBD1 aligns across 9 bases. After removal of 5 bases from V and 4 bases from J, the junction contained 6 bases not matched to a gene. The CDR3 is made up of 14 amino acids. Germline loops: CDR1 LNHNV, CDR2 YYDKDF (reference sequence). CDR3 amino acids: CATSLRTGVYEQYF. The CDR3 DNA follows: TGTGCCACCAGCCTGCGGACAGGGGTATACGAGCAGTACTTC.

This clone was seen more than once but under ten times. This rearrangement joins TRBV11-2 to TRBJ1-6; 9 bases map to TRBD1. This CDR3 spans 15 amino acids. CDR1 is SGHAT and CDR2 is FQNNGV in the germline V gene. V was pared by 4 bases and J by 7 bases, with 5 bases of the junction left unmatched. CDR3: CASSSHRGRNSPLHF. In DNA form, the CDR3 reads TGTGCCAGCAGCTCGCACAGGGGGCGAAATTCACCCCTCCACTTT.

V and J are TRBV4-1 and TRBJ2-2, with D unresolved. CDR3 length: 12 amino acids. V was shortened by 5 bases and J by 6 bases, with 7 bases between the two germline ends. CDR1 and CDR2 (germline): MGHRA, YSYEKL. CDR3 residues: CASSEASGELFF. Here the CDR3 DNA reads TGCGCCAGCAGCGAAGCGTCCGGGGAGCTGTTTTTT.

In this sample, this clone turned up once. This chain uses TRBV4-1 with TRBJ2-5, with 7 nucleotides matching TRBD1. Trimming at V came to 2 bases and at J to 2 bases, leaving 23 bases not matched to a gene. Germline loops: CDR1 MGHRA, CDR2 YSYEKL. The CDR3 totals 21 residues. This chain's CDR3 is CASSQQVRPGFSTGQQETQYF. Here the CDR3 DNA reads TGCGCCAGCAGCCAACAGGTTCGACCGGGGTTTTCGACAGGGCAACAAGAGACCCAGTACTTC.

The sample holds one count of this clone. The V gene is TRBV27, the J gene TRBJ1-2; tentatively, D is TRBD1 (6 bases). V was pared by 4 bases and J by 4 bases, with 10 bases between. This CDR3 comprises 13 residues. Germline CDR1 is MNHEY and CDR2 is SMNVEV (reference sequence). CDR3 residues: CASSSRGVYGYTF. The CDR3 nucleotides read TGTGCCAGCAGTTCCAGGGGAGTCTATGGCTACACCTTC.

V gene TRBV29-1 combines with J gene TRBJ1-5; TRBD1 aligns across 8 bases. Trimming removed 5 bases from V and 4 bases from J; junction bases left unmatched: 1. The CDR3 extends over 12 amino acids. The germline V gene encodes CDR1 SQVTM and CDR2 ANQGSEA. As DNA, the CDR3 is TGCAGCGTTCAGGGGGCGAATCAGCCCCAGCATTTT. This sequence encodes CSVQGANQPQHF.

V and J are TRBV3-1 (or the pseudogene TRBV3-2) and TRBJ2-7; 10 bases map to TRBD1. CDR1 and CDR2 (germline): LGHDT, YNNKEL (reference sequence). The CDR3 spans 15 residues. J was trimmed by 5 bases and V by 3 bases; bases with no gene match: 7. This CDR3 reads CASSHPGQGVHEQYF. The CDR3 DNA reads TGTGCCAGCAGCCACCCCGGACAGGGGGTTCACGAGCAGTACTTC.

The chain uses TRBV5-1 and TRBJ2-7, with TRBD2 identical over 11 bases. The CDR3 runs to 14 residues. CDR1 and CDR2 from the germline V gene are SGHRS and YFSETQ. With 4 bases clipped from V and 7 bases from J, the junction kept 7 bases outside the gene matches. The CDR3, as DNA: TGCGCCAGCAGCGGGACTAGCGGACAGTTGGAGCAGTACTTC. Its translation is CASSGTSGQLEQYF. Based on the CDR3 plus reference TRBV5-1 and TRBJ2-7, the full variable domain is KAGVTQTPRYLIKTRGQQVTLSCSPISGHRSVSWYQQTPGQGLQFLFEYFSETQRNKGNFPGRFSGRQFSNSRSEMNVSTLELGDSALYLCASSGTSGQLEQYFGPGTRLTVT.

CDR3 nucleotide sequence: TGCGCCAGCAGCCCGTATCGGACAGGTGTCACAGATACGCAGTATTTT. As protein: CASSPYRTGVTDTQYF. The J gene is TRBJ2-3, the V gene TRBV5-1; the match to TRBD1 covers 7 bases. The CDR3 runs 16 residues. Germline CDR1 reads SGHRS; CDR2 reads YFSETQ. After removal of 4 bases from V and 2 bases from J, the junction contained 10 bases not matched to a gene.

V is TRBV11-2 and J is TRBJ2-2; 9 nucleotides line up with TRBD2. The length of the CDR3 is 16 residues. CDR1 SGHAT and CDR2 FQNNGV come from the germline V gene. Losses at the gene ends were 6 bases for V and 7 bases for J; bases not matched to a gene: 12. The CDR3 reads CASSPGTSGPVGELFF. The CDR3 DNA reads TGTGCCAGCAGTCCCGGAACTAGCGGGCCCGTCGGGGAGCTGTTTTTT.

This clone was recorded a few times. The rearrangement uses TRBV29-1 and TRBJ2-1, with D perhaps TRBD2 (5 bases). The length of the CDR3 is 12 residues. From germline, CDR1 is SQVTM and CDR2 ANQGSEA. Trimming removed 6 bases from V and 9 bases from J, with 15 bases in between. This CDR3 reads CSVILLVTEQFF. The DNA of the CDR3 is TGCAGCGTCATCTTACTAGTCACTGAGCAGTTCTTC.

This CDR3 reads CASSSPGEGFQAFF. CDR3 nucleotides: TGTGCCAGCTCCTCCCCGGGAGAGGGATTCCAAGCTTTCTTT. The chain uses TRBV28 and TRBJ1-1, with D unclear. The CDR3 loop spans 14 amino acids. Germline V CDR1 and CDR2: MDHEN, SYDVKM. V lost 8 bases and J lost 9, with 22 bases in between.

The chain is built from TRBV7-9 and TRBJ2-5; D is undetermined. In germline, CDR1 is SEHNR, CDR2 FQNEAQ (reference sequence). The CDR3 is 14 amino acids. V lost 5 bases and J 2 bases, leaving 12 bases between the germline ends. CDR3 loop: CASSRRGLQETQYF. As DNA, the CDR3 is TGTGCCAGCAGCCGCCGTGGGCTACAAGAGACCCAGTACTTC.

The chain combines TRBV29-1 with TRBJ2-2; D is unclear. This CDR3 has 15 amino acids. Germline CDR1 reads SQVTM; CDR2 reads ANQGSEA. Trimming shortened V by 4 bases and J by 6 bases, and 18 bases separated the two germline ends. The CDR3 region is CSVAEERTVPGELFF. In DNA, the CDR3 is TGCAGCGTTGCCGAAGAAAGAACAGTGCCCGGGGAGCTGTTTTTT.

J is TRBJ1-6 and V is TRBV28; maybe TRBD1 (5 bases). This CDR3 is 15 amino acids long. Germline-derived CDR1 and CDR2 are MDHEN and SYDVKM. V lost 3 bases and J 7 bases, leaving 13 bases between the germline ends. The CDR3 nucleotides read TGTGCCAGCAGTTTGGGGCATATGAGGAATTCACCCCTCCACTTT. This codes for CASSLGHMRNSPLHF.

The chain links TRBV5-1 to TRBJ2-7, with TRBD1 matching over 10 bases. V gave up 4 bases and J gave up 3 bases; unmatched junction bases: 7. Germline V gene lookup returns CDR1 SGHRS and CDR2 YFSETQ. CDR3 length: 15 residues. The CDR3 DNA is TGCGCCAGCAGCCGATCCGGGACAGGGGACTACGAGCAGTACTTC. Translation gives CASSRSGTGDYEQYF.

CDR3 sequence: CAWSVGGGHNEQFF. Written as DNA, the CDR3 is TGTGCCTGGAGTGTGGGAGGGGGACACAATGAGCAGTTCTTC. This chain joins TRBV30 and TRBJ2-1, with D perhaps matching TRBD2 (7 bases). V shed 0 bases and J shed 5 bases, with 11 bases lying between them. Germline lookup yields CDR1 GTSNPN and CDR2 SVGIG (reference sequence). This CDR3 comprises 14 residues.

CDR3 bases: TGTGCCGCAACCCGGGACAGGGGAGAGACCCAGTACTTC. It codes for CAATRDRGETQYF. The chain recombines TRBV5-6 with TRBJ2-5; 10 nucleotides match TRBD1. There are 13 residues in the CDR3. Trimming removed 10 bases from V and 4 bases from J; junction bases left unmatched: 7. Germline values: CDR1 SGHDT, CDR2 YYEEEE.

The J gene is TRBJ2-7, the V gene TRBV3-1 (or the pseudogene TRBV3-2), with D perhaps TRBD2 (6 bases). The CDR3 consists of 15 residues. V lost 1 base and J 12 bases, leaving 22 bases between the germline ends. Per germline, CDR1 LGHDT and CDR2 YNNKEL (reference sequence). The CDR3 region has the DNA TGTGCCAGCAGCCAAGGGCGGGATCAACCTACGTTGGCGTACTTC. It encodes CASSQGRDQPTLAYF.

This rearrangement joins TRBV19 to TRBJ1-2; TRBD1 aligns across 7 bases. The ends lost 6 bases at V and 6 bases at J; junction bases unmatched: 7. Germline V CDR1 and CDR2: LNHDA, SQIVND (reference sequence). The CDR3 length is 13 residues. DNA of the CDR3: TGTGCCAGTAGGGTAGACAGGGCGGATGGCTACACCTTC. It specifies CASRVDRADGYTF.